Sequencing of this TCR beta chain was carried out in a study of blood T cell repertoires in COVID-19. Method: immunoSEQ multiplex PCR; TCRdb's copy keeps in-frame clones and lacks some. This sample has roughly 53,000 clones, with approximately 86% found just once. This clone appeared once. Specimen: peripheral blood. This TCR was sampled from a human donor in a cohort sampled during active COVID-19.

The chain's CDR3 is CASSLRTSDNEQFF. The DNA for the CDR3 is TGTGCCAGCAGCTTGCGGACTAGTGACAATGAGCAGTTCTTC. The chain uses TRBV6-6 and TRBJ2-1, with TRBD2 matching 7 bases. V lost 6 bases, J lost 5 bases, and 7 bases stayed unmatched. The CDR3 runs to 14 residues. Germline-derived CDR1 and CDR2 are MNHNY and SVGAGI (reference sequence).